These 27 T cell receptor beta chains share one sample of origin, sequenced in a study of Ad26.COV2.S vaccination and SARS-CoV-2 variants. Treatment described: roughly 19 received Ad26.COV2.S at low or high dose, single or two shots; about five received placebo; per-sample allocation not given. Collection of samples fell on day 63 after the first vaccine or placebo injection. The protocol was immunoSEQ multiplex PCR, while the TCRdb copy is restricted to in-frame clones and leaves out a portion. The data show about 680,000 clones, about 90% seen once. The sample in question was peripheral blood, obtained in a trial of Ad26.COV2.S vaccine versus placebo. Source of these receptors: a person between 18 and 60 years old who received the Ad26.COV2.S COVID-19 vaccine or a placebo.

This clone has only one observation. The V gene is TRBV4-3, the J gene TRBJ2-1; 12 nucleotides agree with TRBD2. The CDR3 loop spans 17 amino acids. After removal of 3 bases from V and 6 bases from J, the junction contained 9 bases not matched to a gene. Per germline, CDR1 LGHNA and CDR2 YSLEER. CDR3 in amino acids: CASSQALLAGGPNEQFF. CDR3 DNA: TGCGCCAGCAGCCAGGCCCTTCTAGCGGGGGGGCCCAATGAGCAGTTCTTC.

V is TRBV11-2 and J is TRBJ1-4; 12 bases are a match to TRBD1. Germline values: CDR1 SGHAT, CDR2 FQNNGV. This CDR3 is built from 17 residues. After removal of 5 bases from V and 3 bases from J, the junction contained 7 bases not matched to a gene. The CDR3 DNA follows: TGTGCCAGCAGCCCGGGACAGGGGGCTTTATCTAATGAAAAACTGTTTTTT. This translates into CASSPGQGALSNEKLFF.

This chain joins TRBV7-6 and TRBJ1-2; D perhaps matches TRBD1 (6 bases). Germline CDR1 is SGHVS and CDR2 is FNYEAQ. V was cut by 5 bases and J by 8 bases, with 15 bases left in between. The CDR3 spans 13 residues. The CDR3 nucleotides are TGTGCCAGCAGCGCGGGGACATGGGAAGGCTACACCTTC. Amino acids: CASSAGTWEGYTF.

The chain carries TRBV19 and TRBJ1-1; tentatively, D is TRBD1 (6 bases). V was trimmed by 4 bases and J by 1 base, leaving 16 bases between them. The CDR3 length is 16 residues. Per germline, CDR1 LNHDA and CDR2 SQIVND (reference sequence). CDR3 protein: CASSSPPGGANTEAFF. In DNA, the CDR3 is TGTGCCAGTAGTAGCCCCCCGGGGGGGGCGAACACTGAAGCTTTCTTT.

The rearrangement links TRBV4-3 to TRBJ1-5; D uncertain. The CDR3 sequence is 14 residues long. V was shortened by 3 bases and J by 6 bases, with 12 bases between the two germline ends. CDR1 LGHNA and CDR2 YSLEER come from the germline V gene. CDR3 residues: CASSQQAGGQPQHF. The CDR3 DNA sequence: TGCGCCAGCAGCCAGCAGGCCGGAGGTCAGCCCCAGCATTTT.

The chain combines TRBV4-3 with TRBJ1-4; D unresolved. Germline values: CDR1 LGHNA, CDR2 YSLEER. The V end lost 0 bases, the J end lost 5 bases, and 13 bases lay between the germline ends. The CDR3 sequence is 16 residues long. The DNA for the CDR3 is TGCGCCAGCAGCCAAGAATGGCCGGGAGACAATGAAAAACTGTTTTTT. Its translation: CASSQEWPGDNEKLFF.

The V gene is TRBV7-8, the J gene TRBJ2-1; D gene ambiguous. Trimming left V 5 bases short and J 8 bases short, with 13 bases between. CDR1 is SGHVS, CDR2 FQNEAQ, per germline. The CDR3 sequence is 13 residues long. The CDR3 here is CASSPTWSDEQFF. DNA of the CDR3: TGTGCCAGCAGCCCAACATGGAGCGATGAGCAGTTCTTC.

This chain joins TRBV2 and TRBJ2-4; no clear D gene. Trimming removed 2 bases at V and 16 bases at J, with 12 bases between. The CDR3 spans 11 residues. Looked up from germline, CDR1 is SNHLY and CDR2 is FYNNEI. In DNA form, the CDR3 reads TGTGCCAGCAGTGAAAATGGACCCCTATACTTC. It specifies CASSENGPLYF.

This rearrangement joins TRBV3-1 (or the pseudogene TRBV3-2) to TRBJ2-7, with 10 positions matching TRBD2. The CDR3 has 17 residues. The junction had 9 bases not matched to a gene; V was cut back by 1 base and J by 3 bases. Per the germline V gene, CDR1 is LGHDT and CDR2 is YNNKEL (reference sequence). CDR3 nucleotide sequence: TGTGCCAGCAGCCAAGGTCTAGCGGGAGTACGTTTCTACGAGCAGTACTTC. Translating it yields CASSQGLAGVRFYEQYF.

This clone was picked up one time. J is TRBJ1-2 and V is TRBV6-5; D possibly corresponds to TRBD1 (6 bases). The length of the CDR3 is 15 residues. V lost 5 bases to trimming and J lost 3 bases, with 16 bases between them. Germline V lookup: CDR1 MNHEY, CDR2 SVGAGI. The DNA for the CDR3 is TGTGCCAGCAGTCTTAGGACAGTCCGGGACTATGGCTACACCTTC. Protein sequence: CASSLRTVRDYGYTF.

This clone was found once. The J gene is TRBJ1-1, the V gene TRBV6-5; possible D gene TRBD1, 6 bases. The germline V gene encodes CDR1 MNHEY and CDR2 SVGAGI. The V end was cut by 6 bases, the J end by 5 bases, with 10 bases between. The CDR3 contains 12 residues. The CDR3 here is CASSPGQTEAFF. The CDR3 DNA sequence: TGTGCCAGCAGCCCAGGACAGACTGAAGCTTTCTTT.

This sequence joins TRBV3-1 (or the pseudogene TRBV3-2) and TRBJ2-3, with 11 bases identical to TRBD2. With V trimmed by 3 bases and J by 0 bases, 5 bases remained unmatched. The germline CDR1 and CDR2 sequences are LGHDT and YNNKEL (reference sequence). CDR3 length: 17 residues. CDR3 amino acids: CASSQTRTSGSTDTQYF. CDR3 DNA: TGTGCCAGCAGCCAGACCAGGACTAGCGGGAGCACAGATACGCAGTATTTT.

The V gene is TRBV6-1, the J gene TRBJ2-4; perhaps TRBD2 as D (5 bases). The CDR3 contains 17 residues. The germline CDR1 and CDR2 sequences are MNHNS and SASEGT. Between the trimmed V and J ends, which lost 2 bases and 1 base, there was a span of 15 bases. CDR3 nucleotide sequence: TGTGCCAGCAGTGAAACTGGGTGGGGAGCTGCCAAAAACATTCAGTACTTC. Its translation: CASSETGWGAAKNIQYF.

The chain uses TRBV4-2 and TRBJ1-4, with TRBD1 matching 10 bases. The CDR3 runs to 16 residues. Germline V gives CDR1 LGHNA, CDR2 YNFKEQ. V shed 2 bases and J 5 bases; nucleotides not matched to a gene: 5. In nucleotides, the CDR3 is TGTGCCAGCAGCCAACCTTTGGGACAGGGGAATGAAAAACTGTTTTTT. The encoded protein is CASSQPLGQGNEKLFF.

The chain carries TRBV5-1 and TRBJ2-5, with 9 positions matching TRBD2. Germline CDR1 SGHRS, CDR2 YFSETQ. This CDR3 has 16 amino acids. The junction had 12 bases not matched to a gene; V was cut back by 4 bases and J by 5 bases. CDR3 amino acids: CASSPGIAGAQETQYF. The CDR3 coding sequence is TGCGCCAGCAGCCCCGGGATAGCGGGGGCCCAGGAGACCCAGTACTTC.

V is TRBV15 and J is TRBJ1-5; D is unresolved. The CDR3 totals 13 residues. Looked up from germline, CDR1 is LNHNV and CDR2 is YYDKDF (reference sequence). Trimming removed 0 bases at V and 7 bases at J, with 7 bases between. The CDR3 loop reads CATSRDSTQPQHF. The CDR3 nucleotides are TGTGCCACCAGCAGAGATTCGACGCAGCCCCAGCATTTT.

The J gene is TRBJ2-2, the V gene TRBV11-2, with D possibly matching TRBD1 (5 bases). This CDR3 has 13 residues. Trimming took 4 bases from V and 6 from J, leaving 9 bases between them. Germline CDR1 and CDR2: SGHAT and FQNNGV. The CDR3 loop reads CASSSLGPGELFF. The CDR3 coding sequence is TGTGCCAGCAGCTCCCTGGGGCCCGGGGAGCTGTTTTTT.

This chain joins TRBV5-8 and TRBJ1-4; TRBD1 might be the D (6 bases). Per the germline V gene, CDR1 is SGHTS and CDR2 is YDEGEE. V gave up 5 bases and J gave up 3 bases, with 14 bases separating them. The CDR3 has 15 residues. The CDR3: CASSYRRGANEKLFF. The CDR3 nucleotides read TGTGCCAGCAGTTACCGGAGGGGGGCTAATGAAAAACTGTTTTTT.

The chain links TRBV7-2 to TRBJ2-7; D call uncertain. The CDR3 consists of 15 residues. Trimming took off 1 base at V and 3 bases at J, with 13 bases between the two ends. In germline, CDR1 is SGHTA, CDR2 FQGNSA. CDR3 DNA sequence: TGTGCCAGCAGCTTAGGTTCGTTGGGGTTCTACGAGCAGTACTTC. This codes for CASSLGSLGFYEQYF.

This sequence joins TRBV2 and TRBJ2-3, with 7 bases lining up with TRBD2. With 1 base clipped from V and 5 bases from J, the junction kept 6 bases outside the gene matches. The CDR3 runs 15 residues. CDR1 is SNHLY and CDR2 is FYNNEI in the germline V gene. The CDR3 loop reads CASSEGAGEGDTQYF. The CDR3 nucleotides read TGTGCCAGCAGTGAAGGTGCGGGAGAGGGAGATACGCAGTATTTT.

This clone was counted between two and nine times. The chain couples TRBV6-5 to TRBJ1-3; no reliable D call. This CDR3 comprises 14 residues. Germline V lookup: CDR1 MNHEY, CDR2 SVGAGI. Between the trimmed V and J ends, which lost 6 bases and 0 bases, there was a span of 9 bases. CDR3 sequence: CASSPGPSGNTIYF. The CDR3 DNA follows: TGTGCCAGCAGCCCCGGCCCCTCTGGAAACACCATATATTTT.

The table lists this clone with many counts. The chain links TRBV5-1 to TRBJ2-4; D may correspond to TRBD1 or TRBD2 (5 bases each). V lost 3 bases to trimming and J lost 0 bases, with 10 bases between them. The CDR3 consists of 15 residues. Germline-derived CDR1 and CDR2 are SGHRS and YFSETQ. The CDR3 DNA reads as TGCGCCAGCAGCTGGGGTGGGACAGCCAAAAACATTCAGTACTTC. Residues: CASSWGGTAKNIQYF. The variable domain in full, with the rest retrieved from reference TRBV5-1 and TRBJ2-4, is KAGVTQTPRYLIKTRGQQVTLSCSPISGHRSVSWYQQTPGQGLQFLFEYFSETQRNKGNFPGRFSGRQFSNSRSEMNVSTLELGDSALYLCASSWGGTAKNIQYFGAGTRLSVL.

The count of this clone is one. The chain carries TRBV5-1 and TRBJ2-5; tentatively, D is TRBD1 or TRBD2 (5 bases each). Germline V gene data show CDR1 as SGHRS and CDR2 as YFSETQ. V shed 7 bases and J shed 1 base, with 14 bases lying between them. The CDR3 is 14 residues long. The CDR3 region has the DNA TGCGCCAGCGCCTCCGGGGCCAGCCAAGAGACCCAGTACTTC. It specifies CASASGASQETQYF.

This chain connects TRBV4-2 to TRBJ2-5; 8 bases agree with TRBD1. CDR3 size: 14 residues. The trim removed 5 bases at V and 5 bases at J, leaving 7 bases unmatched. CDR1 and CDR2 (germline): LGHNA, YNFKEQ. The CDR3 spells CASSKDRERETQYF. The CDR3 DNA sequence: TGTGCCAGCAGCAAGGACAGGGAACGGGAGACCCAGTACTTC.

The J gene is TRBJ1-3, the V gene TRBV3-1 (or the pseudogene TRBV3-2); D perhaps matches TRBD1 (5 bases). The CDR3 totals 11 residues. Looked up from germline, CDR1 is LGHDT and CDR2 is YNNKEL (reference sequence). V dropped 8 bases and J dropped 7 bases, with 9 bases sitting between them. In nucleotides, the CDR3 is TGTGCCAGCGGGACCGGGAACACCATATATTTT. Translating gives CASGTGNTIYF.

The chain employs TRBV21-1 and TRBJ2-7; the listed D gene, TRBD1, was not tested against the DNA. TRBV21-1 is classified as a pseudogene. CDR3 size: 16 residues. The CDR3 region has the DNA TGTGCCAGCAGCGGGGGGACAGGGTCATTCCCCTACGAGCAGTACTTC. Encoded protein: CASSGGTGSFPYEQYF.

This chain connects TRBV6-5 to TRBJ2-7; 8 bases match TRBD1. CDR3 length equals 13 residues. Unmatched junction bases numbered 9, after V lost 10 bases and J lost 4 bases. From germline, CDR1 is MNHEY and CDR2 SVGAGI. CDR3 amino acids: CATERQGTYEQYF. The CDR3, as DNA: TGTGCCACCGAGAGACAGGGGACTTACGAGCAGTACTTC.